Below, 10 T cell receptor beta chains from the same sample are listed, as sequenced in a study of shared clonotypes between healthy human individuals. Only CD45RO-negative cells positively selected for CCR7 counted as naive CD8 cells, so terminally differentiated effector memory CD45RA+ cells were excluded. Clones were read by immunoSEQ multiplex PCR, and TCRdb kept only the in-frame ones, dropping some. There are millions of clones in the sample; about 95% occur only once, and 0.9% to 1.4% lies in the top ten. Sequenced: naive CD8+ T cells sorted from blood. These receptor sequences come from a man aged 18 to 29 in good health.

CDR3 region: CASSETQGETQYF. DNA for the CDR3: TGCGCCAGCAGTGAGACCCAGGGAGAGACCCAGTACTTC. The chain joins TRBV10-2 to TRBJ2-5, with a possible D match to TRBD1 (5 bases). V dropped 2 bases and J dropped 4 bases, with 8 bases sitting between them. Germline V gene sequence: CDR1 WSHSY, CDR2 SAAADI. CDR3 length equals 13 residues.

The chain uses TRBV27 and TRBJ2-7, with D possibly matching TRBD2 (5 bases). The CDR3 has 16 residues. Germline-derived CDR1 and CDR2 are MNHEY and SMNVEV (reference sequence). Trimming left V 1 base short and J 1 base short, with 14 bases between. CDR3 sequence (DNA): TGTGCCAGCAGTTTATTTGGTGGGAGAGGGTCCTACGAGCAGTACTTC. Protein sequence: CASSLFGGRGSYEQYF.

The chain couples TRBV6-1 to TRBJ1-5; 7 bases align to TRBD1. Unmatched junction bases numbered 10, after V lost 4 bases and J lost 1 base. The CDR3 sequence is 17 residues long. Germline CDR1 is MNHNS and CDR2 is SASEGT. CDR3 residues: CASSGRRGHGSNQPQHF. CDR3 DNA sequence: TGTGCCAGCAGTGGGCGGAGGGGGCACGGGAGCAATCAGCCCCAGCATTTT.

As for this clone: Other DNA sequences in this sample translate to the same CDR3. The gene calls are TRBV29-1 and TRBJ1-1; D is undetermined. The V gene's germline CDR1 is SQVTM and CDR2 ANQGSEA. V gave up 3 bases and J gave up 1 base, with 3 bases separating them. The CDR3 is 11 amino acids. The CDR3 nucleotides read TGCAGCGTTGATCAGAACACTGAAGCTTTCTTT. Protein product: CSVDQNTEAFF. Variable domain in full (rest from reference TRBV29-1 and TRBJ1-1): SAVISQKPSRDICQRGTSLTIQCQVDSQVTMMFWYRQQPGQSLTLIATANQGSEATYESGFVIDKFPISRPNLTFSTLTVSNMSPEDSSIYLCSVDQNTEAFFGQGTRLTVV.

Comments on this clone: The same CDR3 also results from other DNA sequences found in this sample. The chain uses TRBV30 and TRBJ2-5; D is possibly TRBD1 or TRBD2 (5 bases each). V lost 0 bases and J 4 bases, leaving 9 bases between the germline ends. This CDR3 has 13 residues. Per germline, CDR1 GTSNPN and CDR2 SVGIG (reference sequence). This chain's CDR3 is CAWSVLGGETQYF. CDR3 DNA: TGTGCCTGGAGTGTACTTGGGGGAGAGACCCAGTACTTC.

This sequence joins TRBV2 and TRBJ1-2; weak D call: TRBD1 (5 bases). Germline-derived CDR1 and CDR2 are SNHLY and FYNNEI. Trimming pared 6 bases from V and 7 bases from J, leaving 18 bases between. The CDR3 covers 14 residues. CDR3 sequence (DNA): TGTGCCAGCAGCACCCTAGGGGCAGTACGTGGCTACACCTTC. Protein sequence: CASSTLGAVRGYTF. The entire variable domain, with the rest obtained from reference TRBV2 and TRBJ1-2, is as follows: EPEVTQTPSHQVTQMGQEVILRCVPISNHLYFYWYRQILGQKVEFLVSFYNNEISEKSEIFDDQFSVERPDGSNFTLKIRSTKLEDSAMYFCASSTLGAVRGYTFGSGTRLTVV.

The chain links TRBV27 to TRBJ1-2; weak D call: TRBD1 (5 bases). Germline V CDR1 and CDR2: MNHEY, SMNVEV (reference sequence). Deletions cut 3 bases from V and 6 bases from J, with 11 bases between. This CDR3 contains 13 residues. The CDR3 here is CASSFPGNNGYTF. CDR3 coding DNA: TGTGCCAGCAGTTTCCCAGGGAACAATGGCTACACCTTC.

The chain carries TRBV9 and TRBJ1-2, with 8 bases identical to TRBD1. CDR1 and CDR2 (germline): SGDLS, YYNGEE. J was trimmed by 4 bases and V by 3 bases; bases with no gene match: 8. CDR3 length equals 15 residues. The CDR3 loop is CASSAPGQEVYGYTF. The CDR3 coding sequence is TGTGCCAGCAGCGCACCGGGACAGGAGGTCTATGGCTACACCTTC. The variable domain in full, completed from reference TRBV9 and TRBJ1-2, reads DSGVTQTPKHLITATGQRVTLRCSPRSGDLSVYWYQQSLDQGLQFLIQYYNGEERAKGNILERFSAQQFPDLHSELNLSSLELGDSALYFCASSAPGQEVYGYTFGSGTRLTVV.

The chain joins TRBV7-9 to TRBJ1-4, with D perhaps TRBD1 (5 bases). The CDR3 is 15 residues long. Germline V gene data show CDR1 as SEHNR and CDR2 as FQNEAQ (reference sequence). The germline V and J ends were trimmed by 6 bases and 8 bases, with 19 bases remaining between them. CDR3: CASRGASIVGEKLFF. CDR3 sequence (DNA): TGTGCCAGCAGAGGGGCGTCGATTGTAGGGGAAAAACTGTTTTTT.

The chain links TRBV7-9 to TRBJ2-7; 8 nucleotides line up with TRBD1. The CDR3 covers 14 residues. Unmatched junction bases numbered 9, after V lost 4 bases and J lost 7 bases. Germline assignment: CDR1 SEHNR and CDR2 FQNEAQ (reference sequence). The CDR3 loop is CASSWRQGAGEQYF. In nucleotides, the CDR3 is TGTGCCAGCAGCTGGCGGCAGGGGGCTGGTGAGCAGTACTTC.